This T cell receptor beta chain derives from a study of shared clonotypes between healthy human individuals. The CDR3 extends over 15 amino acids. Trimming took 0 bases from V and 7 from J, leaving 13 bases between them. CDR1 and CDR2 from the germline V gene are LGHNA and YNFKEQ. This clone was observed at least ten times. Data came from immunoSEQ multiplex PCR; TCRdb stores just in-frame clones and leaves some out. The sample gives about 110,000 clones, about 70% of which show up once; around 24% is in the top ten. Sequencing used memory CD8+ T cells sorted from blood. Sample subset: CD45RO+ cells pooled with CCR7-negative TemRA cells. The clonotype originates from a woman between 25 and 40 years old in good health. V gene TRBV4-2 combines with J gene TRBJ2-1, with D tentatively TRBD2 (6 bases). CDR3 region: CASSQDTGEVNEQFF. CDR3 in DNA: TGTGCCAGCAGCCAAGATACGGGAGAGGTGAATGAGCAGTTCTTC.